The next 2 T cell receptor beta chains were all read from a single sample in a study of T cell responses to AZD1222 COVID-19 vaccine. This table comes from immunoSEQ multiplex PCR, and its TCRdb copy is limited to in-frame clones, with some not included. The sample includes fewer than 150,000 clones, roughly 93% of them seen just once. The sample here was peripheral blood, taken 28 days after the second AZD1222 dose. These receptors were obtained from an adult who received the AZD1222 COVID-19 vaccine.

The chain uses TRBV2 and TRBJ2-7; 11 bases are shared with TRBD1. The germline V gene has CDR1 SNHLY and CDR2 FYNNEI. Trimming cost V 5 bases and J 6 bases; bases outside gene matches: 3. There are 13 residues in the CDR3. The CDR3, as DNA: TGTGCCAGCAGTAGGACAGGGGGCCTCGAGCAGTACTTC. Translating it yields CASSRTGGLEQYF.

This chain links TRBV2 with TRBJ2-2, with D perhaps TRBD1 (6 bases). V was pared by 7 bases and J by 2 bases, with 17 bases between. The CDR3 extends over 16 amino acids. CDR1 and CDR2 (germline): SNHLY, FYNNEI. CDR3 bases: TGTGCCAGCACTCCCCAGGGGCTTTTAAACACCGGGGAGCTGTTTTTT. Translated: CASTPQGLLNTGELFF.